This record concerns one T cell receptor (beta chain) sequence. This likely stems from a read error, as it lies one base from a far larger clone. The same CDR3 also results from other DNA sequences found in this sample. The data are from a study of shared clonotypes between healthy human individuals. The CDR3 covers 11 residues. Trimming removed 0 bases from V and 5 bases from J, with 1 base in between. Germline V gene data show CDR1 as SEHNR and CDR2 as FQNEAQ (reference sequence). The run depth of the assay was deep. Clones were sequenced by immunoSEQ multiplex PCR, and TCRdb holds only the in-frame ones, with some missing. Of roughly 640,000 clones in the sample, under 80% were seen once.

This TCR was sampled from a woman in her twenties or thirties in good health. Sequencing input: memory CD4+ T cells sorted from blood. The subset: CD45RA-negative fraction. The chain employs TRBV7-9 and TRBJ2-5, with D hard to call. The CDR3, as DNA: TGTGCCAGCAGCTTAGCGGAGACCCAGTACTTC. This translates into CASSLAETQYF.